The 24 T cell receptor beta chains below were found in one sample sequenced in a study of cytomegalovirus exposure and HLA in healthy donors. The table came from immunoSEQ multiplex PCR; TCRdb's copy has only in-frame clones and leaves some out. The data contain under 250,000 clones, around 86% of them singletons. The specimen was PBMCs. These receptor sequences come from a woman aged 18-29 years in good health and CMV-seropositive.

This chain joins TRBV7-9 and TRBJ2-7; D unresolved. The CDR3 sequence is 13 residues long. Germline-derived CDR1 and CDR2 are SEHNR and FQNEAQ (reference sequence). Deletions cut 5 bases from V and 2 bases from J, with 10 bases between. CDR3 nucleotides: TGTGCCAGCAGCCCCCCTATTGCCTACGAGCAGTACTTC. It yields the protein CASSPPIAYEQYF.

This clone was seen just once. The chain couples TRBV27 to TRBJ1-1; D gene unclear. CDR3 length: 13 amino acids. The V end was cut by 3 bases, the J end by 1 base, with 6 bases between. Germline V CDR1 and CDR2: MNHEY, SMNVEV (reference sequence). CDR3 region: CASSFRENTEAFF. The CDR3 DNA sequence: TGTGCCAGCAGTTTCCGGGAGAACACTGAAGCTTTCTTT.

This sequence joins TRBV30 and TRBJ2-1, with 7 bases fitting TRBD2. J was trimmed by 10 bases and V by 0 bases; bases with no gene match: 12. This CDR3 is 15 amino acids long. CDR1 and CDR2 (germline): GTSNPN, SVGIG (reference sequence). The CDR3 sequence: CAWSVVSREGGEQFF. The CDR3 region has the DNA TGTGCCTGGAGTGTAGTGTCGAGGGAGGGCGGAGAGCAGTTCTTC.

This sequence joins TRBV27 and TRBJ2-5, with TRBD2 matching over 7 bases. V lost 7 bases and J lost 5; bases outside the gene matches: 7. The CDR3 loop spans 13 amino acids. Germline lookup yields CDR1 MNHEY and CDR2 SMNVEV (reference sequence). The CDR3 nucleotides read TGTGCCAGCACAGCGGGACCTCAGGAGACCCAGTACTTC. Translated: CASTAGPQETQYF.

Regarding this clone: The junction departs from the called germline gene at one end, perhaps through a read error. The chain has TRBV5-6 and TRBJ2-7; possibly TRBD2 for D (6 bases). The CDR3 spans 11 residues. Germline V lookup: CDR1 SGHDT, CDR2 YYEEEE. CDR3 sequence reads: CAALWGDGMNF. The CDR3 coding sequence is TGTGCCGCTTTATGGGGGGATGGAATGAACTTC. Full variable domain (outside the CDR3, taken from reference TRBV5-6 and TRBJ2-7): DAGVTQSPTHLIKTRGQQVTLRCSPKSGHDTVSWYQQALGQGPQFIFQYYEEEERQRGNFPDRFSGHQFPNYSSELNVNALLLGDSALYLCAALWGDGMNFGPGTRLTVT.

The chain links TRBV2 to TRBJ1-5; D unclear. The CDR3 contains 12 residues. Trimming removed 7 bases from V and 7 bases from J, with 11 bases in between. The germline gives CDR1 SNHLY, CDR2 FYNNEI. CDR3 DNA sequence: TGTGCCAGCACGGAGGGAGGACAGCCCCAGCATTTT. It is translated as CASTEGGQPQHF. The full variable domain, with the rest looked up from reference TRBV2 and TRBJ1-5, is EPEVTQTPSHQVTQMGQEVILRCVPISNHLYFYWYRQILGQKVEFLVSFYNNEISEKSEIFDDQFSVERPDGSNFTLKIRSTKLEDSAMYFCASTEGGQPQHFGDGTRLSIL.

The rearrangement joins TRBV6-6 to TRBJ2-3, with 8 nucleotides matching TRBD1. The CDR3 spans 12 residues. CDR1 is MNHNY, CDR2 SVGAGI, per germline (reference sequence). With 4 bases clipped from V and 11 bases from J, the junction kept 5 bases outside the gene matches. CDR3 in amino acids: CASSSNRGEQYF. The CDR3 DNA follows: TGTGCCAGCAGTTCGAACAGGGGGGAGCAGTATTTT.

The chain combines TRBV2 with TRBJ2-7; 9 positions match TRBD2. Trimming removed 6 bases from V and 6 bases from J; junction bases left unmatched: 12. This CDR3 region has 15 residues. CDR1 SNHLY and CDR2 FYNNEI come from the germline V gene. The CDR3 region has the DNA TGTGCCAGCAGGAGAAGGGCGGGAGGGCCGTCCGAGCAGTACTTC. This sequence encodes CASRRRAGGPSEQYF. Supplemented by reference TRBV2 and TRBJ2-7, the full variable domain reads EPEVTQTPSHQVTQMGQEVILRCVPISNHLYFYWYRQILGQKVEFLVSFYNNEISEKSEIFDDQFSVERPDGSNFTLKIRSTKLEDSAMYFCASRRRAGGPSEQYFGPGTRLTVT.

The chain carries TRBV11-3 and TRBJ1-1; D unclear. Trimming stripped 5 bases from V and 4 bases from J, with 8 bases between. Germline lookup yields CDR1 SGHNT and CDR2 YENEEA. The CDR3 runs to 12 residues. DNA of the CDR3: TGTGCCAGCAGCCCTGGCGGCACTGAAGCTTTCTTT. Its protein is CASSPGGTEAFF.

This chain links TRBV5-1 with TRBJ2-2; TRBD1 might be the D (6 bases). The CDR3 length is 15 residues. Germline loops: CDR1 SGHRS, CDR2 YFSETQ. The germline V and J ends were trimmed by 1 base and 0 bases, with 7 bases remaining between them. The CDR3 DNA is TGCGCCAGCAGCTTGTCAGGGGCGAACACCGGGGAGCTGTTTTTT. Its translation is CASSLSGANTGELFF.

The chain uses TRBV4-1 and TRBJ2-7, with a tentative D call TRBD2 (5 bases). Per the germline V gene, CDR1 is MGHRA and CDR2 is YSYEKL. Deletions cut 1 base from V and 3 bases from J, with 13 bases between. The length of the CDR3 is 15 residues. This CDR3 reads CASSQVASSDYEQYF. The CDR3 DNA sequence: TGCGCCAGCAGCCAAGTTGCTAGCTCCGACTACGAGCAGTACTTC.

The chain is built from TRBV5-7 and TRBJ2-2; D not certain. TRBV5-7 belongs to the ORF category, with a function that is uncertain. The CDR3 totals 12 residues. V dropped 5 bases and J dropped 4 bases, with 6 bases sitting between them. The CDR3 loop reads CASRVSTGELFF. Here the CDR3 DNA reads TGTGCCAGCAGGGTTAGCACCGGGGAGCTGTTTTTT.

The chain is built from TRBV10-3 and TRBJ1-2; TRBD1 agrees at 9 bases. The CDR3 runs 15 residues. V shed 2 bases and J 2 bases; nucleotides not matched to a gene: 3. The germline gives CDR1 ENHRY, CDR2 SYGVKD. The CDR3: CAISEPTGGNYGYTF. DNA for the CDR3: TGTGCCATCAGTGAGCCAACAGGGGGCAACTATGGCTACACCTTC.

This rearrangement joins TRBV14 to TRBJ1-2, with D possibly TRBD1 on 6 matching bases. The V gene's germline CDR1 is SGHDN and CDR2 FVKESK. This CDR3 comprises 14 residues. V was cut by 5 bases and J by 6 bases, with 16 bases left in between. CDR3 sequence reads: CASSYRTGRDGYTF. In DNA form, the CDR3 reads TGTGCCAGCAGCTACCGCACAGGGAGGGATGGCTACACCTTC.

The chain has TRBV18 and TRBJ1-1, with a tentative D call TRBD1 (5 bases). Germline V gives CDR1 KGHSH, CDR2 LQKENI. The CDR3 extends over 15 amino acids. Trimming cost V 3 bases and J 1 base, with 12 bases left between them. CDR3 nucleotide sequence: TGTGCCAGCTCACCCTTACAGGACCCGAACACTGAAGCTTTCTTT. It encodes CASSPLQDPNTEAFF.

This chain uses TRBV19 with TRBJ2-5; a weak D match, TRBD2 (6 bases). This CDR3 has 16 residues. Trimming shortened V by 5 bases and J by 5 bases, and 21 bases separated the two germline ends. The germline V gene has CDR1 LNHDA and CDR2 SQIVND (reference sequence). CDR3 amino acids: CASSSLLAPPTETQYF. In DNA, the CDR3 is TGTGCCAGTAGTTCCTTGCTAGCGCCCCCGACGGAGACCCAGTACTTC.

V usage is TRBV28 and J usage is TRBJ2-1, with 8 nucleotides matching TRBD1. Losses at the gene ends were 7 bases for V and 0 bases for J; bases not matched to a gene: 11. The CDR3 sequence is 17 residues long. The germline V gene encodes CDR1 MDHEN and CDR2 SYDVKM. The CDR3 here is CASTNRGYRSSYNEQFF. The CDR3 DNA reads as TGTGCCAGCACCAACAGGGGGTACAGGAGCTCCTACAATGAGCAGTTCTTC.

The CDR3 spells CASSHSGTSSYEQYF. The CDR3, as DNA: TGTGCCAGCAGTCACTCCGGGACTAGCTCCTACGAGCAGTACTTC. The rearrangement joins TRBV28 to TRBJ2-7; TRBD2 matches 8 bases. Germline V CDR1 and CDR2: MDHEN, SYDVKM. J lost 0 bases, V lost 5 bases, and 6 bases had no gene match. CDR3 length: 15 amino acids.

The V call is TRBV9, the J call TRBJ2-3; D is ambiguous. CDR1 is SGDLS, CDR2 YYNGEE, per germline. This CDR3 comprises 14 residues. The V gene lost 4 bases and the J gene lost 2 bases, with 11 bases spanning the gap. The CDR3 sequence is CASSLLQITDTQYF. The CDR3 nucleotides read TGTGCCAGCAGCCTTCTTCAGATCACAGATACGCAGTATTTT.

In regard to this clone: At one of its ends the junction is not consistent with the germline gene, which may arise from a read error. The V and J genes are TRBV7-7 and TRBJ2-7; D perhaps matches TRBD1 (6 bases). In germline, CDR1 is SSHAT, CDR2 FNYEAQ (reference sequence). The CDR3 extends over 13 amino acids. The CDR3 nucleotides read TGTGCTAGCAGCCCCGGACAGAGATACGAGCAGTACTTC. This gives the protein CASSPGQRYEQYF.

The V call is TRBV18, the J call TRBJ1-3, with D perhaps TRBD1 (5 bases). Trimming left V 3 bases short and J 4 bases short, with 10 bases between. Looked up from germline, CDR1 is KGHSH and CDR2 is LQKENI. The CDR3 runs to 14 residues. DNA for the CDR3: TGTGCCAGCTCACCGGTCAGGGAAGGAAACACCATATATTTT. Translated, it gives CASSPVREGNTIYF.

The chain employs TRBV9 and TRBJ2-2; 8 nucleotides agree with TRBD2. Germline values: CDR1 SGDLS, CDR2 YYNGEE. This CDR3 has 16 residues. V gave up 0 bases and J gave up 4 bases; unmatched junction bases: 5. Here the CDR3 DNA reads TGTGCCAGCAGCGTAGCAGCGGGAGCTTTCACCGGGGAGCTGTTTTTT. Translation gives CASSVAAGAFTGELFF.

The J gene is TRBJ1-2, the V gene TRBV18; D gene ambiguous. V lost 3 bases and J lost 0, with 8 bases in between. Germline CDR1 is KGHSH and CDR2 is LQKENI. The CDR3 loop spans 14 amino acids. The CDR3 bases are TGTGCCAGCTCACCCGGGTCCCCTAACTATGGCTACACCTTC. It specifies CASSPGSPNYGYTF.

This clone was seen only a few times. The V gene is TRBV30, the J gene TRBJ2-7; 7 nucleotides agree with TRBD1. The germline gives CDR1 GTSNPN, CDR2 SVGIG (reference sequence). This CDR3 contains 13 residues. The trim removed 5 bases at V and 1 base at J, leaving 5 bases unmatched. CDR3 sequence (DNA): TGTGCCTGGGAGGACAGGCGTTCCTACGAGCAGTACTTC. This translates into CAWEDRRSYEQYF.